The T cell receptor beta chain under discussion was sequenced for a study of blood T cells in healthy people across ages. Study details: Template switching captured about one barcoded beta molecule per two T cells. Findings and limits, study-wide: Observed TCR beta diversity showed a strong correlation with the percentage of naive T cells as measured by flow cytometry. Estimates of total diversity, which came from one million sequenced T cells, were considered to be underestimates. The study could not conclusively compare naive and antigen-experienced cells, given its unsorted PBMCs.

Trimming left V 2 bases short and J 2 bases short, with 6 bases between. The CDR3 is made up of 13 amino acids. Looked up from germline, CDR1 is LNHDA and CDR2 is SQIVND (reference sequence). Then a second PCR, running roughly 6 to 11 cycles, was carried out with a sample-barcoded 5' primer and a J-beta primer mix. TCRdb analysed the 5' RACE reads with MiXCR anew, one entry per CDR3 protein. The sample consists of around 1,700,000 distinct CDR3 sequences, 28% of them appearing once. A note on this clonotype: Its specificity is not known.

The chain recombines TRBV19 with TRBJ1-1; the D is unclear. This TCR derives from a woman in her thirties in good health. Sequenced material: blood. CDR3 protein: CASSITSNTEAFF. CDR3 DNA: TGTGCCAGTAGTATAACCAGCAACACTGAAGCTTTCTTT.